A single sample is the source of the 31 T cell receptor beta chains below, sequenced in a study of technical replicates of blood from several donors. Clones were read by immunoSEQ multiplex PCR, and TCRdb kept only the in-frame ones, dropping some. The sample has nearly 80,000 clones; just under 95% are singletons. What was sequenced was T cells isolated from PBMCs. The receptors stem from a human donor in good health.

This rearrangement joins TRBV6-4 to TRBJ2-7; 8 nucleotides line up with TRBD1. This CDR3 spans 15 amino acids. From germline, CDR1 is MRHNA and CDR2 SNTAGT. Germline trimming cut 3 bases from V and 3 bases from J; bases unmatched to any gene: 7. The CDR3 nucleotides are TGTGCCAGCAGTGAAGCTCCAGGGGGCGGCTACGAGCAGTACTTC. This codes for CASSEAPGGGYEQYF.

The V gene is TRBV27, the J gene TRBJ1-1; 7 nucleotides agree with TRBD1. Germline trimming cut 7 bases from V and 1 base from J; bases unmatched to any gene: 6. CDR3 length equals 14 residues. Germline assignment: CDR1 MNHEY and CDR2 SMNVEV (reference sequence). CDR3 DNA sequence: TGTGCCAGCACACTCCAGGGGGGGAACACTGAAGCTTTCTTT. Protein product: CASTLQGGNTEAFF.

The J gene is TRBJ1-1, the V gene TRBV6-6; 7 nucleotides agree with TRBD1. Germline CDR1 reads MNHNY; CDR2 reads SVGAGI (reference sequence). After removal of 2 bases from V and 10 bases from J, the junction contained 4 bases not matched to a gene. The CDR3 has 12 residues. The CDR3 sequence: CASSYPDRAAFF. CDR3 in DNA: TGTGCCAGCAGTTACCCCGACAGGGCAGCTTTCTTT.

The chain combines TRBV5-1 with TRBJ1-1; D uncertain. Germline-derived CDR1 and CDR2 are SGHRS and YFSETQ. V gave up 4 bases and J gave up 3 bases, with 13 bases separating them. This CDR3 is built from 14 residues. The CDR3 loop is CASSHIQEDTEAFF. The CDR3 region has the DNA TGCGCCAGCAGCCATATACAAGAGGACACTGAAGCTTTCTTT. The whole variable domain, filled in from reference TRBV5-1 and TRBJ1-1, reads KAGVTQTPRYLIKTRGQQVTLSCSPISGHRSVSWYQQTPGQGLQFLFEYFSETQRNKGNFPGRFSGRQFSNSRSEMNVSTLELGDSALYLCASSHIQEDTEAFFGQGTRLTVV.

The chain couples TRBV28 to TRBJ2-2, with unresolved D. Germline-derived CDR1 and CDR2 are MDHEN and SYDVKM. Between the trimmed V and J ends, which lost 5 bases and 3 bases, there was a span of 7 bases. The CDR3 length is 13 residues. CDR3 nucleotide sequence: TGTGCCAGCAGTCCACAGTACACCGGGGAGCTGTTTTTT. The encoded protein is CASSPQYTGELFF.

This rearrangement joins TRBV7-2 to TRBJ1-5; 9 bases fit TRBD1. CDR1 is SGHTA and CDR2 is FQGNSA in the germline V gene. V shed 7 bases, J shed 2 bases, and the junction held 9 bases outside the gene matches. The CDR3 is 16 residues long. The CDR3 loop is CASTADRGLGNQPQHF. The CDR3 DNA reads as TGTGCCAGCACCGCAGACAGGGGGTTAGGCAATCAGCCCCAGCATTTT.

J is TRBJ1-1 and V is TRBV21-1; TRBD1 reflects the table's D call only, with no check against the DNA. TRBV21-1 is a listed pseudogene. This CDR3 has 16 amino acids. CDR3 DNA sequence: TGTGCCAGCAGAAAGGATCGGGGACAGGGAAACACTGAAGCTTTCTTT. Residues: CASRKDRGQGNTEAFF.

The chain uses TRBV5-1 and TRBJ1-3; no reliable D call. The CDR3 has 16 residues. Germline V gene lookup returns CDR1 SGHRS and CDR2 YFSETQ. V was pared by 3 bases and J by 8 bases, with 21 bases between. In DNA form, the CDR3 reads TGCGCCAGCAGCTCGAGATATTGTCCCACTTGGTACACCATATATTTT. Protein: CASSSRYCPTWYTIYF.

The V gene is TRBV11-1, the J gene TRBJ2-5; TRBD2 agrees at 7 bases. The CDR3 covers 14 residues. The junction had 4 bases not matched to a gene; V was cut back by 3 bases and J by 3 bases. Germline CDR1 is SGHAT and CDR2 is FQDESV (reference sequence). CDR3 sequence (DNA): TGTGCCAGCAGCTTGACTAGCCAAAAAGAGACCCAGTACTTC. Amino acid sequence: CASSLTSQKETQYF. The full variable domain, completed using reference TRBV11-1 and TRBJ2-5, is EAEVAQSPRYKITEKSQAVAFWCDPISGHATLYWYRQILGQGPELLVQFQDESVVDDSQLPKDRFSAERLKGVDSTLKIQPAELGDSAMYLCASSLTSQKETQYFGPGTRLLVL.

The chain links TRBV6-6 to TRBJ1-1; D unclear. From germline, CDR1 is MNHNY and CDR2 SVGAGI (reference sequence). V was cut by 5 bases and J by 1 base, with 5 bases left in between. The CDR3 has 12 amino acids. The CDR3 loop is CASSRGNTEAFF. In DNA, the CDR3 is TGTGCCAGCAGTCGCGGGAACACTGAAGCTTTCTTT.

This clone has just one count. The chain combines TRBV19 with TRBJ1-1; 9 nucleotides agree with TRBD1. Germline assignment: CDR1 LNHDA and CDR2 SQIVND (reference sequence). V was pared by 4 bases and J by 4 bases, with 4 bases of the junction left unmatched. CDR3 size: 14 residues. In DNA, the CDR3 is TGTGCCAGTAGTAAGGGACAGGGTTTCACTGAAGCTTTCTTT. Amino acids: CASSKGQGFTEAFF.

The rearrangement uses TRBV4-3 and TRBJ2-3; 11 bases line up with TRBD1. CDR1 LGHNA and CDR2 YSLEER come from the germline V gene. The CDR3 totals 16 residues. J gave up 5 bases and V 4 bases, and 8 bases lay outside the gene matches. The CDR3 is CASSLGPGQGEDTQYF. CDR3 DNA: TGCGCCAGCAGCCTAGGACCGGGACAGGGGGAAGATACGCAGTATTTT.

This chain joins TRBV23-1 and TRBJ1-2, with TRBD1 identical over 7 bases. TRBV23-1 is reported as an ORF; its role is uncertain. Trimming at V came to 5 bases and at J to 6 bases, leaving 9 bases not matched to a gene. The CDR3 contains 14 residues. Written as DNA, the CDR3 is TGCGCCAGCAGTAATACAGGGGCAGTAGATGGCTACACCTTC. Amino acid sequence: CASSNTGAVDGYTF.

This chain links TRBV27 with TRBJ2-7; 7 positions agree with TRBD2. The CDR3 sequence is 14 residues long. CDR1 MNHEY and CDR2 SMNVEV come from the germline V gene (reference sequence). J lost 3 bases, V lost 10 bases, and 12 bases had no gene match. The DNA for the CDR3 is TGTGCCACCTGGTCCGGGCGGGGGATCTACGAGCAGTACTTC. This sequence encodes CATWSGRGIYEQYF.

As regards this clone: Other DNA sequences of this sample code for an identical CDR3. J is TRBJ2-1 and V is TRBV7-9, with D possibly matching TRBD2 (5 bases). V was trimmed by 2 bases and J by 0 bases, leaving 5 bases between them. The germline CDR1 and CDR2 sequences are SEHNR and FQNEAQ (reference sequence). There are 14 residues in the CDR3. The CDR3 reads CASSLTSSYNEQFF. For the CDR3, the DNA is TGTGCCAGCAGCTTAACTAGCTCCTACAATGAGCAGTTCTTC. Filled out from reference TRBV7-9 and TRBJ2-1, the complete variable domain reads DTGVSQNPRHKITKRGQNVTFRCDPISEHNRLYWYRQTLGQGPEFLTYFQNEAQLEKSRLLSDRFSAERPKGSFSTLEIQRTEQGDSAMYLCASSLTSSYNEQFFGPGTRLTVL.

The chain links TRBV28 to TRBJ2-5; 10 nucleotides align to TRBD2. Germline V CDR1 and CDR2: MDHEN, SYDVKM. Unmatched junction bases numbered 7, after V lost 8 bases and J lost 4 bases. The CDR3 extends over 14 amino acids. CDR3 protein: CASHLAGVLETQYF. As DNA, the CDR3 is TGTGCCAGCCATCTAGCGGGAGTGTTAGAGACCCAGTACTTC.

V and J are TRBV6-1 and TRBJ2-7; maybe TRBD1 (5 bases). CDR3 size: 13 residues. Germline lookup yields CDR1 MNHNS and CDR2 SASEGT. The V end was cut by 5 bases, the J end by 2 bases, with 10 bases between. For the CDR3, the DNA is TGTGCCAGCAGTCCAGGGTTACCCTACGAGCAGTACTTC. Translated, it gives CASSPGLPYEQYF.

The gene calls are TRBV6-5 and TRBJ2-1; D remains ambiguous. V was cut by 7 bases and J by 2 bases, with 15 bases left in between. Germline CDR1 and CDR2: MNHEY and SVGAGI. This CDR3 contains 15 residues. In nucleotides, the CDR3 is TGTGCCAGCAAGAGTTCTAGTCTACCCTACAATGAGCAGTTCTTC. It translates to CASKSSSLPYNEQFF.

The CDR3 sequence: CASSEGSGGDEQYF. CDR3 bases: TGTGCCAGCAGTGAGGGTAGCGGGGGCGACGAGCAGTACTTC. The V gene is TRBV25-1, the J gene TRBJ2-7, with 9 positions matching TRBD2. V lost 3 bases, J lost 5 bases, and 5 bases stayed unmatched. The CDR3 sequence is 14 residues long. Germline values: CDR1 MGHDK, CDR2 SYGVNS.

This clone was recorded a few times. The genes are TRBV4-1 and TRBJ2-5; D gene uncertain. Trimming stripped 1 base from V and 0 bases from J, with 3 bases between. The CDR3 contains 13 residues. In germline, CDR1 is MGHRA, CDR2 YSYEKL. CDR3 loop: CASSQVDQETQYF. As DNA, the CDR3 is TGCGCCAGCAGCCAAGTAGACCAAGAGACCCAGTACTTC.

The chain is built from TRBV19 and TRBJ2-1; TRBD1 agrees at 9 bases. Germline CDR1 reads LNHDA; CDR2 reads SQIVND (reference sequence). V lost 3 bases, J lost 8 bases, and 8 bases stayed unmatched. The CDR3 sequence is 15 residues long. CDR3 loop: CASSIQGQGSDEQFF. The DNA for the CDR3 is TGTGCCAGTAGTATTCAGGGACAGGGTTCGGATGAGCAGTTCTTC.

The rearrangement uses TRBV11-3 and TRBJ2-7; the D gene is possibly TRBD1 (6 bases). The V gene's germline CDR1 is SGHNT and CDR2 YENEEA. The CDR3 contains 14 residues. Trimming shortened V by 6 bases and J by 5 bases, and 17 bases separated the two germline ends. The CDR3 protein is CASSYRTRGNEQYF. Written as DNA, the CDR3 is TGTGCCAGCAGTTACCGGACAAGGGGGAACGAGCAGTACTTC.

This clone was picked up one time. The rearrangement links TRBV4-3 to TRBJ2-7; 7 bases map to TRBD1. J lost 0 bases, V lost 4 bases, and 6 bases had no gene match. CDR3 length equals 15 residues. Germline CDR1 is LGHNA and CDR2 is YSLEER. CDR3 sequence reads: CASSRLDRPSYEQYF. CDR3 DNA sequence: TGCGCCAGCAGCCGTTTGGACAGGCCCTCCTACGAGCAGTACTTC.

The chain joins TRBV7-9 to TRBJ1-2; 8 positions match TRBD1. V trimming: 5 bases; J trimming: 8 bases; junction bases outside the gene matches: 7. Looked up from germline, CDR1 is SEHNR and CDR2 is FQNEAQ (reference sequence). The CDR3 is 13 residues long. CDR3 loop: CASSPDRASGYTF. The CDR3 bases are TGTGCCAGCAGCCCGGACAGGGCAAGCGGCTACACCTTC.

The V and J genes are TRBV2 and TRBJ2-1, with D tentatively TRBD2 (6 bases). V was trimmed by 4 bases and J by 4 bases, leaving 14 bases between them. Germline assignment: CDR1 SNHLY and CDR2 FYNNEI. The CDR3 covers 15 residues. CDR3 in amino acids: CASSVLGGTYNEQFF. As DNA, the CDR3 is TGTGCCAGCAGTGTTCTGGGGGGAACGTACAATGAGCAGTTCTTC.

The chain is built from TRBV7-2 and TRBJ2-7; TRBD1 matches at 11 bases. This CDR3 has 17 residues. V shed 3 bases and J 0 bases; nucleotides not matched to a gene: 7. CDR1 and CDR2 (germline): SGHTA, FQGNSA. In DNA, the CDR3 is TGTGCCAGCAGCTTTGGACAGGGGGCCCAGTCCTCCTACGAGCAGTACTTC. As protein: CASSFGQGAQSSYEQYF.

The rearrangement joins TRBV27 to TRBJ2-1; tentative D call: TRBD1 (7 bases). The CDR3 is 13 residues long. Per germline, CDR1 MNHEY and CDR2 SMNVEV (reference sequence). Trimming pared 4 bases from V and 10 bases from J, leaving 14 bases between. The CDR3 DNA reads TGTGCCAGCAGTTCGTCAGGGGGGAAGGAGCAGTTCTTC. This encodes CASSSSGGKEQFF.

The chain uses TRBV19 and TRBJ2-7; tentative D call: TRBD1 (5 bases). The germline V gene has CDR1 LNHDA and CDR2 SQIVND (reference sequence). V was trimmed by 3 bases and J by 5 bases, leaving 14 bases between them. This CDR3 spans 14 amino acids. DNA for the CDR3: TGTGCCAGTAGTATGTCCCCCAGGGATAACGAGCAGTACTTC. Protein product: CASSMSPRDNEQYF.

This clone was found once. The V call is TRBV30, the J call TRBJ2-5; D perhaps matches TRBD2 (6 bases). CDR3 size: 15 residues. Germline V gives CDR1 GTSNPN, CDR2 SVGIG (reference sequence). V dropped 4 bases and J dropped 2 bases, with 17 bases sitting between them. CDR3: CAWMAGRTFQETQYF. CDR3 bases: TGTGCCTGGATGGCGGGGAGGACCTTTCAAGAGACCCAGTACTTC. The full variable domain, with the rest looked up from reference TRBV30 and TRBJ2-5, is SQTIHQWPATLVQPVGSPLSLECTVEGTSNPNLYWYRQAAGRGLQLLFYSVGIGQISSEVPQNLSASRPQDRQFILSSKKLLLSDSGFYLCAWMAGRTFQETQYFGPGTRLLVL.

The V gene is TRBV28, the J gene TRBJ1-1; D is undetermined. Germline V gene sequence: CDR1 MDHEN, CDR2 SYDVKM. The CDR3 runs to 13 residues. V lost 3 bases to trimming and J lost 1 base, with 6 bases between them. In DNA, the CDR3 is TGTGCCAGCAGTTTTCCAGGGAACACTGAAGCTTTCTTT. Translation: CASSFPGNTEAFF. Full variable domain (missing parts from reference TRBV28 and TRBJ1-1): DVKVTQSSRYLVKRTGEKVFLECVQDMDHENMFWYRQDPGLGLRLIYFSYDVKMKEKGDIPEGYSVSREKKERFSLILESASTNQTSMYLCASSFPGNTEAFFGQGTRLTVV.

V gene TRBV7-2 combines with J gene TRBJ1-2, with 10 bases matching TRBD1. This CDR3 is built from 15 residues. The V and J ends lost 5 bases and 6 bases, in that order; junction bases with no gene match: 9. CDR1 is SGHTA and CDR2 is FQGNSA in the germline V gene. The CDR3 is CASSISGQGRDGYTF. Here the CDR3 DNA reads TGTGCCAGCAGCATTTCGGGACAGGGGAGGGATGGCTACACCTTC.